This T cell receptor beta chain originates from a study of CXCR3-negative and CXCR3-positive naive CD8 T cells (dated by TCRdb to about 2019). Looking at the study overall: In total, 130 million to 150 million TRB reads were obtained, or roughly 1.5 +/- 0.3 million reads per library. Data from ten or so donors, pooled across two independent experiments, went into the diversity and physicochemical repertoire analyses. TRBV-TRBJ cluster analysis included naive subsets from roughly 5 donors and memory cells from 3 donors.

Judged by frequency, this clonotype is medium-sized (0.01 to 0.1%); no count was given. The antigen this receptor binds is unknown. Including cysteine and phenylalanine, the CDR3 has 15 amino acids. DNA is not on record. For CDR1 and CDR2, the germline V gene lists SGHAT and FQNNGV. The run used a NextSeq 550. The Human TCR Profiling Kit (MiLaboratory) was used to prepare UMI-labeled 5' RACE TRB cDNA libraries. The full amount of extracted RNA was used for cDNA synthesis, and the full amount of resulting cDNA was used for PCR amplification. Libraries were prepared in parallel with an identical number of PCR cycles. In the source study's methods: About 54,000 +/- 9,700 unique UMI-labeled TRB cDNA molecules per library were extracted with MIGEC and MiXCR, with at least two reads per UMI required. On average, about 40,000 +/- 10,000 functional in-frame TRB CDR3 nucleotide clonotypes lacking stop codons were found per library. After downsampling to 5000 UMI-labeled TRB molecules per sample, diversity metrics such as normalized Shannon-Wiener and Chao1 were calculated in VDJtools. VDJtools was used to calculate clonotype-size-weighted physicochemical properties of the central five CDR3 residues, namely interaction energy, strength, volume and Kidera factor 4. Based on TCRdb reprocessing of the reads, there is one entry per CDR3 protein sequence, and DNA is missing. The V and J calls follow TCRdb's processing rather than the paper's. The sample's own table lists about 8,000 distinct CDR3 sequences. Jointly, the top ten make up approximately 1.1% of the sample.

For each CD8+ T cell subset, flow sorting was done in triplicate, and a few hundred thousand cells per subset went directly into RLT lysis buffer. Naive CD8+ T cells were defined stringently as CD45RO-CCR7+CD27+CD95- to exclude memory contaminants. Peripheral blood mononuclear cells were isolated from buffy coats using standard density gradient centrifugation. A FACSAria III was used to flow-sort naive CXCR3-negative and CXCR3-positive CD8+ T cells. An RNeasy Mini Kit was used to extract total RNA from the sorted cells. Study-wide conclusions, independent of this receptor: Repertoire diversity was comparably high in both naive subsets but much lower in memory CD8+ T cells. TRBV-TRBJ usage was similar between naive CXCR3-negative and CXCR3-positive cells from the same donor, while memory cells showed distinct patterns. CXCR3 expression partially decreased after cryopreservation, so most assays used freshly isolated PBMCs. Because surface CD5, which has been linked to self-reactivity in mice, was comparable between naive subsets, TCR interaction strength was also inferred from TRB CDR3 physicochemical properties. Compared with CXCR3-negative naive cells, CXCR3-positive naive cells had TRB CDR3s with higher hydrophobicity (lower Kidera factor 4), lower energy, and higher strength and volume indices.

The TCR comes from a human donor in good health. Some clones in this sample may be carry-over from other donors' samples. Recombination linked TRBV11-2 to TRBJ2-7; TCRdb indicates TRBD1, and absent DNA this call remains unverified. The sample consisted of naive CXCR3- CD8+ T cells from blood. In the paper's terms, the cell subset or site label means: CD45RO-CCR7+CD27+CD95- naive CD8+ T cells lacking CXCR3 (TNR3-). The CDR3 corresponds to CASTSRDRGFYEQYF.